This paragraph reports one T cell receptor (beta chain). Its antigen is not identified. 5'RACE with constant-segment primers yielded barcoded, UMI-tagged TCR alpha and TCR beta cDNA libraries. TCRdb re-called the 5' RACE reads with MiXCR, one entry per CDR3 protein. The sample lists hundreds of thousands of distinct CDR3 sequences; 25% to 30% were seen once. The data stem from a study of T-cell memory formation after mild COVID-19. Study-level background: The study found TCR clusters largely donor specific. Study conclusions and caveats: Day 15 to 85 contracting clones showed balanced CD4/CD8; later expanders leaned CD4+. That cross-reactive memory joined was suggested by some responding clones appearing in pre-infection memory.

The origin of this receptor is an adult woman who had mild COVID-19 (a few samples of this study predate the infection). Cell type and time point are not known. The sample taken for sequencing was PBMCs or a T cell subset sorted from them (not recorded which).

As DNA, the CDR3 is TGTGCCAGCAGAGTCGGAGTTTATAGCAATCAGCCCCAGCATTTT. Translating it yields CASRVGVYSNQPQHF. The genes are TRBV7-2 and TRBJ1-5; D remains unclear. V lost 6 bases, J lost 0 bases, and 12 bases lay in between. The germline gives CDR1 SGHTA, CDR2 FQGNSA. The CDR3 loop spans 15 amino acids.